A selection of T cell receptor beta chains follows, all from one sample in a study of CD8 T cells in Susac syndrome. TCRdb analysed the immunoSEQ multiplex PCR reads with MiXCR anew, one entry per CDR3 protein. The sample has about 180,000 distinct CDR3 sequences; about 96% are singletons. Sequenced sample: CD4+ T cells from PBMCs. The receptors were gathered from a human donor with Susac syndrome. Both conserved end residues are part of each CDR3.

j_call v_call cdr3_aa
TRBJ2-5 TRBV6-5 CASSYSTLKGEETQYF
TRBJ2-7 TRBV28 CASSFPGSGSYEQYF
TRBJ2-7 TRBV7-2 CASGPPRSYEQYF
TRBJ1-2 TRBV20-1 CSARDMRDLEGYTF
TRBJ2-3 TRBV5-1 CASSLGQGLYTDTQYF
TRBJ2-2 TRBV4-2 CASSQLDSSAGELFF
TRBJ1-2 TRBV29-1 CSVDGGERTSYYGYTF
TRBJ1-6 TRBV19 CASRPGHNNSPLHF
TRBJ1-4 TRBV7-9 CASSLAGTAEKLFF
TRBJ2-7 TRBV6-5 CASSDRVYEQYF